This is a list of T cell receptor beta chains from one sample in a study of T cells after yellow fever vaccination. MiXCR was run by TCRdb on the 5' RACE reads, yielding one entry per CDR3 protein. The sample carries hundreds of thousands of distinct CDR3 sequences, about 13% recorded once. The specimen comprised PBMCs, sampled on the day of the yellow fever booster vaccination. Receptors originate from a man aged 25-40 years who received the YFV17D yellow fever vaccine. Each CDR3 is given with its conserved first and last residue.

v_call cdr3_aa
TRBV7-2 CASSKAITDTQYF
TRBV10-3 CATRLDGDNEQFF
TRBV20-1 CSVTLNDRVNQPQHF
TRBV27 CASSLDSFPVTEQFF
TRBV7-6 CASSWGRGSGDTQYF
TRBV6-4 CASSEGTAAADTQYF
TRBV6-5 CASGQGNEQFF
TRBV28 CASSFKGSLVHEQFF
TRBV20-1 CSASGNQLDTQYF
TRBV20-1 CSATDRTNYGYTF
TRBV24-1 CATSDPNQQTQYF
TRBV7-9 CASSFRLREGQYF
TRBV12-3/TRBV12-4 CASSLPPLNAGELFF
TRBV24-1 CATSDLSGRAMHEQFF
TRBV20-1 CSALSGRGTDTQYF
TRBV24-1 CAAQGISNEQFF
TRBV4-3 CASSQNGPSPGYTF
TRBV28 CASSLTGTSGLGLHDEQFF
TRBV4-2 CASSQEGDRATYGYTF
TRBV7-9 CASSSGALSTDTQYF
TRBV5-1 CASSLDPAGDNEQFF
TRBV7-8 CASSWTQSSNYGYTF